Listed here are 14 T cell receptor beta chains from one sample, sequenced in a study of T-cell reconstitution after alpha-beta-depleted transplantation in children. Preparation of the TCRbeta library was carried out with unique molecular identifiers. One entry per CDR3 protein, called by TCRdb with MiXCR from the PCR reads. The sample lists 180,000 or so distinct CDR3 sequences; roughly 6.3% were seen once. This material consisted of PBMCs, taken before TCRalphabeta/CD19-depleted stem cell transplant. The receptors originated from a girl under three years old with combined immunodeficiency, due to receive a stem cell transplant.

This clonotype has a count of ten or more. This chain uses TRBV7-2 with TRBJ2-1; 9 positions agree with TRBD2. The V segment lost 5 bases and the J segment 7 bases; nucleotides outside the gene matches: 6. Germline V lookup: CDR1 SGHTA, CDR2 FQGNSA. The CDR3 has 14 amino acids. The CDR3 DNA reads TGTGCCAGCAGCGGGACTAGCACGACGAATGAGCAGTTCTTC. This sequence encodes CASSGTSTTNEQFF.

This clonotype showed up many times. The chain has TRBV3-1 and TRBJ2-1; D not certain. CDR1 is LGHDT, CDR2 YNNKEL, per germline (reference sequence). This CDR3 has 15 residues. V was pared by 4 bases and J by 0 bases, with 10 bases between. This chain's CDR3 is CASSPFPGSYNEQFF. The CDR3 nucleotides read TGTGCCAGCAGCCCGTTCCCCGGCTCCTACAATGAGCAGTTCTTC.

In this sample, this clonotype turned up many times. This chain connects TRBV7-9 to TRBJ2-5; a weak D match, TRBD1 (5 bases). The CDR3 extends over 14 amino acids. CDR1 SEHNR and CDR2 FQNEAQ come from the germline V gene (reference sequence). V was shortened by 1 base and J by 5 bases, with 11 bases between the two germline ends. CDR3 protein: CASSLEGFFETQYF. CDR3 bases: TGTGCCAGCAGCTTAGAGGGGTTTTTTGAGACCCAGTACTTC.

The table lists this clonotype with many counts. This chain uses TRBV20-1 with TRBJ2-2, with 7 bases lining up with TRBD2. The CDR3 runs 15 residues. After removal of 0 bases from V and 4 bases from J, the junction contained 5 bases not matched to a gene. Germline assignment: CDR1 DFQATT and CDR2 SNEGSKA (reference sequence). The CDR3 nucleotides read TGCAGTGCTAGAGAGCGGGAGAAGGCCACCGGGGAGCTGTTTTTT. It codes for CSAREREKATGELFF.

This clonotype showed up many times. This chain connects TRBV29-1 to TRBJ1-3; unclear D gene. Trimming removed 8 bases at V and 1 base at J, with 15 bases between. The CDR3 sequence is 14 residues long. Per the germline V gene, CDR1 is SQVTM and CDR2 is ANQGSEA. The CDR3 DNA sequence: TGCAGCTTCGACCCTGGACTTTCTGGAAACACCATATATTTT. Residues: CSFDPGLSGNTIYF. The variable domain in full, completed from reference TRBV29-1 and TRBJ1-3, reads SAVISQKPSRDICQRGTSLTIQCQVDSQVTMMFWYRQQPGQSLTLIATANQGSEATYESGFVIDKFPISRPNLTFSTLTVSNMSPEDSSIYLCSFDPGLSGNTIYFGEGSWLTVV.

The chain links TRBV11-3 to TRBJ1-2; 9 positions agree with TRBD1. The germline V gene encodes CDR1 SGHNT and CDR2 YENEEA. V trimming: 5 bases; J trimming: 4 bases; junction bases outside the gene matches: 2. The CDR3 totals 13 residues. The CDR3 DNA reads as TGTGCCAGCAGCCCACAGGGGGCCTATGGCTACACCTTC. Protein sequence: CASSPQGAYGYTF.

The J gene is TRBJ1-5, the V gene TRBV12-3 or TRBV12-4; 11 bases are a match to TRBD1. With V trimmed by 6 bases and J by 7 bases, 8 bases remained unmatched. CDR3 size: 15 residues. The CDR3 loop is CASSSGQGVRQPQHF. The CDR3 DNA reads TGTGCCAGCAGCTCGGGACAGGGGGTACGGCAGCCCCAGCATTTT.

This clonotype has a count of ten or more. The J gene is TRBJ2-3, the V gene TRBV7-8; D gene uncertain. This CDR3 region has 12 residues. CDR1 and CDR2 (germline): SGHVS, FQNEAQ. Trimming removed 0 bases from V and 4 bases from J, with 2 bases in between. Here the CDR3 reads CASSLAPDTQYF. The CDR3 DNA follows: TGTGCCAGCAGCTTAGCGCCAGATACGCAGTATTTT.

This clonotype was recorded many times. This chain joins TRBV7-9 and TRBJ1-2, with D uncertain. The CDR3 has 13 residues. Trimming removed 2 bases from V and 5 bases from J, with 9 bases in between. The V gene's germline CDR1 is SEHNR and CDR2 FQNEAQ (reference sequence). CDR3 sequence: CASSLSGGYGYTF. CDR3 nucleotides: TGTGCCAGCAGCTTATCAGGAGGATATGGCTACACCTTC.

This clonotype has more than one count but fewer than ten. The gene calls are TRBV4-3 and TRBJ2-2; D gene unclear. Germline values: CDR1 LGHNA, CDR2 YSLEER. The length of the CDR3 is 19 residues. Trimming left V 0 bases short and J 1 base short, with 18 bases between. CDR3: CASSQDGVKGKGNTGELFF. The CDR3 nucleotides are TGCGCCAGCAGCCAAGATGGAGTCAAGGGAAAAGGGAACACCGGGGAGCTGTTTTTT.

This clonotype occurred many times. The genes are TRBV12-3 or TRBV12-4 and TRBJ1-1; D not certain. This CDR3 spans 15 amino acids. Trimming removed 6 bases from V and 1 base from J, with 15 bases in between. The CDR3 sequence: CASSLRFRQNTEAFF. The CDR3 nucleotides read TGTGCCAGCAGCCTCCGGTTCCGGCAGAACACTGAAGCTTTCTTT.

This clonotype was observed a few times. The rearrangement uses TRBV24-1 and TRBJ2-2; tentative D call: TRBD1 (5 bases). Germline V gene lookup returns CDR1 KGHDR and CDR2 SFDVKD. V was shortened by 9 bases and J by 0 bases, with 13 bases between the two germline ends. This CDR3 contains 15 residues. As DNA, the CDR3 is TGTGCCACCGCCGGAAGGACAACGAACACCGGGGAGCTGTTTTTT. It codes for CATAGRTTNTGELFF.

In its sample, this clonotype was seen many times. V gene TRBV6-2 or TRBV6-3 combines with J gene TRBJ2-3, with 7 bases lining up with TRBD1. The CDR3 has 18 residues. Per germline, CDR1 MNHEY and CDR2 SVGEGT. The J segment lost 0 bases and the V segment lost 5 bases, leaving 14 bases of the junction unmatched. This chain's CDR3 is CASSTDELTGLSTDTQYF. CDR3 nucleotides: TGTGCCAGCAGTACAGACGAATTGACAGGGTTAAGCACAGATACGCAGTATTTT.

This clonotype was counted ten times or more. The V call is TRBV6-6, the J call TRBJ2-1, with a weak D call TRBD2 (6 bases). The germline V gene has CDR1 MNHNY and CDR2 SVGAGI (reference sequence). CDR3 length equals 12 residues. V lost 0 bases to trimming and J lost 9 bases, with 6 bases between them. The CDR3 reads CASSYSGGEQFF. In DNA, the CDR3 is TGTGCCAGCAGTTACTCGGGGGGTGAGCAGTTCTTC.